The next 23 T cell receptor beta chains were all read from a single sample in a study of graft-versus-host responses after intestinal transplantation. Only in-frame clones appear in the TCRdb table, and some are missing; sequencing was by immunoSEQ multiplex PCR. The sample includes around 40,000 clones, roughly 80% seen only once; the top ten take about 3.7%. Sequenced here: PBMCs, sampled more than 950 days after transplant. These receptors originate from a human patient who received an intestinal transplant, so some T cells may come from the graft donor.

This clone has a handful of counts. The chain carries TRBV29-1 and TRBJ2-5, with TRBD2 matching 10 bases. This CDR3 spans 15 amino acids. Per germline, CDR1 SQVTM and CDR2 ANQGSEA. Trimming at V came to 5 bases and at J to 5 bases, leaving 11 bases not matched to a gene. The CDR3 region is CSVSSPSGRRETQYF. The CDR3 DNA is TGCAGCGTTTCTTCCCCTAGCGGGAGAAGGGAGACCCAGTACTTC.

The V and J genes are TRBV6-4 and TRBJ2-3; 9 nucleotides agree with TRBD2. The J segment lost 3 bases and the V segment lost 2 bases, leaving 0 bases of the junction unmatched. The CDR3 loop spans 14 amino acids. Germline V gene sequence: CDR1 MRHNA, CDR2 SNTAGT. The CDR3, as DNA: TGTGCCAGCAGTGACAGCGGGGGGACAGATACGCAGTATTTT. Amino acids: CASSDSGGTDTQYF.

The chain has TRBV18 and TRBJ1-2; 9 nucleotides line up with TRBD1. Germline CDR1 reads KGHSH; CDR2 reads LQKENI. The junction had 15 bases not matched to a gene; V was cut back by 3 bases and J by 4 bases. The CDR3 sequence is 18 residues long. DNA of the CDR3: TGTGCCAGCTCACCTAGTGTGGCGGGACAGGGTTTACTCTATGGCTACACCTTC. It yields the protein CASSPSVAGQGLLYGYTF.

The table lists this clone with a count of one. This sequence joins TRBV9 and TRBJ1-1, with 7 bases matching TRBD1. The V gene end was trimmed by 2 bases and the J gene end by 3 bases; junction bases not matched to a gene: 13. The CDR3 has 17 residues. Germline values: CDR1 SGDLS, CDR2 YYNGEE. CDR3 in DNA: TGTGCCAGCAGCGTGGGAGGGGGCCATCTCACGGACACTGAAGCTTTCTTT. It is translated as CASSVGGGHLTDTEAFF.

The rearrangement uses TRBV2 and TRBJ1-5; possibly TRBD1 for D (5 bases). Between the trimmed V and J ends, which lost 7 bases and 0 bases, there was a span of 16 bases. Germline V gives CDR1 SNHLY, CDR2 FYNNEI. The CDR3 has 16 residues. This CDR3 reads CASNSQGLGSNQPQHF. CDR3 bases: TGTGCCAGCAACTCCCAGGGCTTAGGTAGCAATCAGCCCCAGCATTTT.

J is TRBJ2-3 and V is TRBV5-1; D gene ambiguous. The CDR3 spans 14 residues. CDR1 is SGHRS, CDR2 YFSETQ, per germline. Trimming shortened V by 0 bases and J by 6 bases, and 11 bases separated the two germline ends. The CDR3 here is CASSLGSAPDTQYF. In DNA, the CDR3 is TGCGCCAGCAGCTTGGGGTCCGCGCCGGATACGCAGTATTTT.

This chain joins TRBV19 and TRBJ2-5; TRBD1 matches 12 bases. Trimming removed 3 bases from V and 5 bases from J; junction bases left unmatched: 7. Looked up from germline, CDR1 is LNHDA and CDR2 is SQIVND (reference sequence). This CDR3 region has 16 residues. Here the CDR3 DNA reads TGTGCCAGTAGTATCACCGGGACAGGGGGCGCGGAGACCCAGTACTTC. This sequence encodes CASSITGTGGAETQYF. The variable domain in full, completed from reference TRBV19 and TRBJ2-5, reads DGGITQSPKYLFRKEGQNVTLSCEQNLNHDAMYWYRQDPGQGLRLIYYSQIVNDFQKGDIAEGYSVSREKKESFPLTVTSAQKNPTAFYLCASSITGTGGAETQYFGPGTRLLVL.

The CDR3 coding sequence is TGTGCCAGCAGCCGGAGGACGGATACGCAGTATTTT. This encodes CASSRRTDTQYF. The rearrangement links TRBV5-5 to TRBJ2-3, with a possible D match to TRBD2 (5 bases). Germline V gives CDR1 SGHKS, CDR2 YYEKEE (reference sequence). The V gene lost 4 bases and the J gene lost 6 bases, with 9 bases spanning the gap. The CDR3 runs 12 residues.

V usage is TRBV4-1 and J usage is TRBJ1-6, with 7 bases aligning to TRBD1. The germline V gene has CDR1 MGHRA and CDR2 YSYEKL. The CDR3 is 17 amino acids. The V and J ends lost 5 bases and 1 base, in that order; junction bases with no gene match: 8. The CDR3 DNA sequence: TGCGCCAGCAGCACACGACAGGGAGAATCCTATAATTCACCCCTCCACTTT. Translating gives CASSTRQGESYNSPLHF.

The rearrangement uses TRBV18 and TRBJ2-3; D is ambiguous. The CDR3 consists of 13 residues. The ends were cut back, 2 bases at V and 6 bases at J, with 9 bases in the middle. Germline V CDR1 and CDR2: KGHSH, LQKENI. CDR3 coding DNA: TGTGCCAGCTCACCAGGGATCGGGGATACGCAGTATTTT. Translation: CASSPGIGDTQYF.

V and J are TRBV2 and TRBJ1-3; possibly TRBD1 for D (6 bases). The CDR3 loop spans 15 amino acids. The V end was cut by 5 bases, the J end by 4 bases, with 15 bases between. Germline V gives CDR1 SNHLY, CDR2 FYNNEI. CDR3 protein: CASSPGGGVGNTIYF. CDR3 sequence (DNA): TGTGCCAGCAGTCCCGGAGGGGGAGTCGGAAACACCATATATTTT.

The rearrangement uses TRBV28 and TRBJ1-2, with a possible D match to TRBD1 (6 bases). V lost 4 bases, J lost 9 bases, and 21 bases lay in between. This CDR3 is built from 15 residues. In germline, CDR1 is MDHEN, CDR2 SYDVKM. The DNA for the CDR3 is TGTGCCAGCAGTTCGCTGACAGGAATCTCTTCTCGCTACACCTTC. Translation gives CASSSLTGISSRYTF.

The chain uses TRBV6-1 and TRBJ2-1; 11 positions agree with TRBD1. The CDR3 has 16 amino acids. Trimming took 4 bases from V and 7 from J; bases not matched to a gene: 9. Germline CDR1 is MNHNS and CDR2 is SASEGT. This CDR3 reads CASSGGTGGGGNEQFF. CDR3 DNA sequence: TGTGCCAGCAGTGGGGGGACAGGGGGTGGAGGGAATGAGCAGTTCTTC.

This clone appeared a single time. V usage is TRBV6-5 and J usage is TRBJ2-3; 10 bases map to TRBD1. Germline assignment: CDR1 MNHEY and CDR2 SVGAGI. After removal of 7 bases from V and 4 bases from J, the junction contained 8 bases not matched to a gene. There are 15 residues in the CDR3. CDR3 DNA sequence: TGTGCCAGCAATTCCGGGACAGGGGTGTCAGATACGCAGTATTTT. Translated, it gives CASNSGTGVSDTQYF.

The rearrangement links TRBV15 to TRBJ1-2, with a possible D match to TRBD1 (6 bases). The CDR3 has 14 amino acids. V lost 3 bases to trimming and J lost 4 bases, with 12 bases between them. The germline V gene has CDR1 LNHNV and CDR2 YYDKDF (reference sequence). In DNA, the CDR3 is TGTGCCACCAGCAGGCAGGACAGTCCCTATGGCTACACCTTC. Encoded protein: CATSRQDSPYGYTF. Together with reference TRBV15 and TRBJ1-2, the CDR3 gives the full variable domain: DAMVIQNPRYQVTQFGKPVTLSCSQTLNHNVMYWYQQKSSQAPKLLFHYYDKDFNNEADTPDNFQSRRPNTSFCFLDIRSPGLGDTAMYLCATSRQDSPYGYTFGSGTRLTVV.

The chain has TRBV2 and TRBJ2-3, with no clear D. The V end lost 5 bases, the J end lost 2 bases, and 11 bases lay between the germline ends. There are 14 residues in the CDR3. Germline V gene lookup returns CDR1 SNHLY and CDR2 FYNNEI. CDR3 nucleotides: TGTGCCAGCAGTCCCCTTCCTCTCACAGATACGCAGTATTTT. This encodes CASSPLPLTDTQYF.

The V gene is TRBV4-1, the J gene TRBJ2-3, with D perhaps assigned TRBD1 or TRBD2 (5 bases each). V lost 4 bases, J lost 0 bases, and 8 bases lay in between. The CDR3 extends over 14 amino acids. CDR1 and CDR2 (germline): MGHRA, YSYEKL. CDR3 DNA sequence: TGCGCCAGCAGCCCGGGACCTAGCACAGATACGCAGTATTTT. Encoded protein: CASSPGPSTDTQYF.

Here the CDR3 DNA reads TGTGCCTGGAGTGACGGAACCGTACTCTTGGCCCAGTACTTC. Protein product: CAWSDGTVLLAQYF. This chain links TRBV30 with TRBJ2-5, with D unclear. CDR1 and CDR2 (germline): GTSNPN, SVGIG (reference sequence). V gave up 1 base and J gave up 9 bases, with 18 bases separating them. The CDR3 sequence is 14 residues long.

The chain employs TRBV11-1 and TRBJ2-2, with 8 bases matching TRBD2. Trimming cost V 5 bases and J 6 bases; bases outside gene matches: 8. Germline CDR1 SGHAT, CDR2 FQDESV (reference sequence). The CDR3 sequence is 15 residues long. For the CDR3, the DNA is TGTGCCAGCAGCCGCGGGGGGTACAGCTCCGGGGAGCTGTTTTTT. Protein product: CASSRGGYSSGELFF.

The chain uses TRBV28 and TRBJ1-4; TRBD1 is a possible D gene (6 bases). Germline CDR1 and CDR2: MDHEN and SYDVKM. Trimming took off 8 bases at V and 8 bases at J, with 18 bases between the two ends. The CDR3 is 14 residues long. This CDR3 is CASAGGGLSEKLFF. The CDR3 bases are TGTGCCAGCGCCGGAGGGGGACTTAGCGAAAAACTGTTTTTT. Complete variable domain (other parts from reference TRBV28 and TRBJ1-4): DVKVTQSSRYLVKRTGEKVFLECVQDMDHENMFWYRQDPGLGLRLIYFSYDVKMKEKGDIPEGYSVSREKKERFSLILESASTNQTSMYLCASAGGGLSEKLFFGSGTQLSVL.

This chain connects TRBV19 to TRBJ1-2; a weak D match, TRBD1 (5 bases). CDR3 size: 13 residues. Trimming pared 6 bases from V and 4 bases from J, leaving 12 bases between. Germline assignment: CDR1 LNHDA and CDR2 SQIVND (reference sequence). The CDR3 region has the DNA TGTGCCAGTAGCCTGTTGGGGGTCTATGGCTACACCTTC. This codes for CASSLLGVYGYTF.

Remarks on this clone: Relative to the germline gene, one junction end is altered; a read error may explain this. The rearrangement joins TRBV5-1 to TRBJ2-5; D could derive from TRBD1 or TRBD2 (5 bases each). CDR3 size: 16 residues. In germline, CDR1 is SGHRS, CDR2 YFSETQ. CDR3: CASSGDRDRPQQTQYF. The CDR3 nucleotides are TGCGCCAGCAGCGGGGACCGGGACCGCCCCCAACAGACCCAGTACTTC. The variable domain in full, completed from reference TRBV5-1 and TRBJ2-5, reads KAGVTQTPRYLIKTRGQQVTLSCSPISGHRSVSWYQQTPGQGLQFLFEYFSETQRNKGNFPGRFSGRQFSNSRSEMNVSTLELGDSALYLCASSGDRDRPQQTQYFGPGTRLLVL.

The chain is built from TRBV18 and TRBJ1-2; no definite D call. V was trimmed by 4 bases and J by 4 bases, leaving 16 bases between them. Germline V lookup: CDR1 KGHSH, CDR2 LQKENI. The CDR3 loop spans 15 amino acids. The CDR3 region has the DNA TGTGCCAGCTCACTACCGTCGGGGTTTGGCTATGGCTACACCTTC. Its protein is CASSLPSGFGYGYTF.